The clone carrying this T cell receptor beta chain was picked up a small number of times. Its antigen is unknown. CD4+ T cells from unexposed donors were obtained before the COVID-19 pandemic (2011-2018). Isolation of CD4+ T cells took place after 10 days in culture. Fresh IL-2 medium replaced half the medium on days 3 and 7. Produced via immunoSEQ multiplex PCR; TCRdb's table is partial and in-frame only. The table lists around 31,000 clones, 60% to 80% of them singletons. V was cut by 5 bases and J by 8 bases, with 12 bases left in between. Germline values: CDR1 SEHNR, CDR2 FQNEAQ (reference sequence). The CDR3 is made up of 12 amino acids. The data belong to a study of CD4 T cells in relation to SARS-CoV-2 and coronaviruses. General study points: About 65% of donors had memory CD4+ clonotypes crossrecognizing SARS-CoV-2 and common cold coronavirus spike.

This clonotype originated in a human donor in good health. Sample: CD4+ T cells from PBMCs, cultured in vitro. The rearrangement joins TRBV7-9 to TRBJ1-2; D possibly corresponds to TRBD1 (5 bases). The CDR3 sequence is CASSAEGVGYTF. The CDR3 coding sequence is TGTGCCAGCAGCGCGGAAGGGGTCGGCTACACCTTC.